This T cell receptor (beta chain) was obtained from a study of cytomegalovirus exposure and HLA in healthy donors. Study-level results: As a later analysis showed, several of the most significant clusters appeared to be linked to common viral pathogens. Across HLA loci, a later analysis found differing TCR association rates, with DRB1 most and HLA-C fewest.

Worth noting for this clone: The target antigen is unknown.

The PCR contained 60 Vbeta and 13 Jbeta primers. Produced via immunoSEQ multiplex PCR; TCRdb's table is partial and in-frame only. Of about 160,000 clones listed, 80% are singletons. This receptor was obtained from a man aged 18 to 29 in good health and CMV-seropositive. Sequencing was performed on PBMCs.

For the CDR3, the DNA is TGTGCCAGCAGCTTAGTTGGCGGGAATGAGCAGTTCTTC. Translated, it gives CASSLVGGNEQFF. The gene calls are TRBV11-1 and TRBJ2-1; a weak D match, TRBD2 (5 bases). The CDR3 totals 13 residues. Germline lookup yields CDR1 SGHAT and CDR2 FQDESV (reference sequence). V lost 1 base and J lost 7, with 8 bases in between.